This TCR beta chain was observed in a study of blood T cell repertoires in COVID-19. Overall study context: The samples span acute and convalescent COVID-19 from the United States, Italy and Spain. Sources were T cells, B-cell-depleted T cells, or PBMCs; the material itself was cDNA or gDNA.

As handled by the study authors: Nucleated cell counts were estimated from reference gene primer amplification. TCRdb's table, derived via immunoSEQ multiplex PCR, lists solely in-frame clones and lacks some. Clonal size and the V and J genes are those of that table, whereas D and trimming came from the DNA. In the table there are 130,000 or so clones, 70% to 90% of which are singletons. There are 15 residues in the CDR3. J gave up 4 bases and V 6 bases, and 6 bases lay outside the gene matches. Germline V lookup: CDR1 SEHNR, CDR2 FQNEAQ (reference sequence). Specimen: peripheral blood. V and J are TRBV7-9 and TRBJ2-6, with TRBD1 matching over 7 bases. This sequence was found in a human donor in a cohort sampled during active COVID-19. The CDR3 DNA is TGTGCCAGCAGGCAACAGGGGTCCGGGGCCAACGTCCTGACTTTC. This codes for CASRQQGSGANVLTF. Full variable domain (remainder filled in from reference TRBV7-9 and TRBJ2-6): DTGVSQNPRHKITKRGQNVTFRCDPISEHNRLYWYRQTLGQGPEFLTYFQNEAQLEKSRLLSDRFSAERPKGSFSTLEIQRTEQGDSAMYLCASRQQGSGANVLTFGAGSRLTVL.